This TCR beta chain was retrieved from a study of T cell repertoires in cytomegalovirus infection. On the study more broadly: Both a matching HLA type and CMV infection were indicated by public TCR beta signatures.

Study outcomes and limitations: HLA-C-restricted CMV clonotypes gave the most frequent clonotype in two of eight donors.

TCRdb analysed the reads with MiXCR anew, one entry per CDR3 protein. The top ten hold 8.5% to 9% of the sample, which has some 300,000 distinct CDR3 sequences, around 15% seen once. In its sample, this clonotype was seen a few times. Its antigen is not identified. The CDR3 contains 12 residues. Germline assignment: CDR1 LNHDA and CDR2 SQIVND (reference sequence). The V end lost 0 bases, the J end lost 11 bases, and 10 bases lay between the germline ends. This chain joins TRBV19 and TRBJ1-1; no definite D call. This TCR was recovered from a human donor in good health (CMV status not recorded). Some clones in this sample may be carry-over from other donors' samples. The specimen sequenced was PBMCs. The CDR3 sequence is CASSIDWSGAFF. The CDR3 nucleotides are TGTGCCAGTAGTATAGATTGGAGCGGGGCTTTCTTT.